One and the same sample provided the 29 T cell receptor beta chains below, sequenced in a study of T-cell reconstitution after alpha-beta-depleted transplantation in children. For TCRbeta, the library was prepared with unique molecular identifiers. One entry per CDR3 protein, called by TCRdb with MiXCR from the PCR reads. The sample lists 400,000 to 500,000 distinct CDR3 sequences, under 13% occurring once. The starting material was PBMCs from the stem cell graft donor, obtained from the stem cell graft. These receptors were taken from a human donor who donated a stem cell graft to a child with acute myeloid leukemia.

CDR3 sequence: CASSYPPADTQYF. In nucleotides, the CDR3 is TGTGCCAGCAGTTATCCCCCCGCAGATACGCAGTATTTT. The gene calls are TRBV27 and TRBJ2-3; D remains ambiguous. The CDR3 is made up of 13 amino acids. The germline V and J ends were trimmed by 4 bases and 4 bases, with 9 bases remaining between them. Germline V CDR1 and CDR2: MNHEY, SMNVEV (reference sequence).

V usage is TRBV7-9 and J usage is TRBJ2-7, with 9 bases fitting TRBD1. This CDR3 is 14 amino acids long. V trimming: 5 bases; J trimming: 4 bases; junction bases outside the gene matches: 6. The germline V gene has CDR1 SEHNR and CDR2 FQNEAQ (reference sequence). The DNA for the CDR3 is TGTGCCAGCAGCAGCACAGGGGGCATTTACGAGCAGTACTTC. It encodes CASSSTGGIYEQYF.

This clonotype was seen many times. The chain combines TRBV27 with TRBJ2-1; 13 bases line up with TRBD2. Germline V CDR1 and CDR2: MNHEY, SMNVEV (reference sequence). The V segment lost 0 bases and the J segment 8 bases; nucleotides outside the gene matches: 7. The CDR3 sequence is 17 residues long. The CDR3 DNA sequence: TGTGCCAGCAGTTTATCAGGCTGGACTAGCGGGAGCTATGAGCAGTTCTTC. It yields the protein CASSLSGWTSGSYEQFF.

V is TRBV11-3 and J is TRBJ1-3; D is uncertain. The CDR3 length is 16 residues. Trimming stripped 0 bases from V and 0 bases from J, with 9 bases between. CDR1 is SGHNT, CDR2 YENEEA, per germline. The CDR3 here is CASSLDRGGSGNTIYF. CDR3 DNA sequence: TGTGCCAGCAGCTTAGATCGCGGCGGCTCTGGAAACACCATATATTTT.

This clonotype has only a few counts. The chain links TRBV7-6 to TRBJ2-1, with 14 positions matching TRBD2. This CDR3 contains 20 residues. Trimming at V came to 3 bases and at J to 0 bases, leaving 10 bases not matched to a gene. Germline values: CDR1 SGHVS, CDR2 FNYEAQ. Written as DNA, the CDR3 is TGTGCCAGCAGCTTTCTTGGGACTAGCGGGGGCCGAAGCTCCTACAATGAGCAGTTCTTC. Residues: CASSFLGTSGGRSSYNEQFF.

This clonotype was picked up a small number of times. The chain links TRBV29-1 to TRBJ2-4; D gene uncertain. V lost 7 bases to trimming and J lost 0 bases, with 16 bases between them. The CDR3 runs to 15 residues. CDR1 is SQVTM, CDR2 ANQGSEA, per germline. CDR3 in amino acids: CSGFDRGRAKNIQYF. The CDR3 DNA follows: TGCAGCGGATTCGACCGCGGCCGAGCCAAAAACATTCAGTACTTC.

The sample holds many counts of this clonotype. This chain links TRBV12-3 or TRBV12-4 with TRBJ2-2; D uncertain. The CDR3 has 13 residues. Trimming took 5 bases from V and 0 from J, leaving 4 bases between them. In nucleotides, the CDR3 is TGTGCCAGCAGTCGGACGAACACCGGGGAGCTGTTTTTT. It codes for CASSRTNTGELFF.

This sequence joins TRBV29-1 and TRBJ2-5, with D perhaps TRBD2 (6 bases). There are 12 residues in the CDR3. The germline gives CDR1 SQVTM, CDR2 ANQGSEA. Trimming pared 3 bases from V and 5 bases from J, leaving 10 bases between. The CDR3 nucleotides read TGCAGCGTTGACCATGGGGGGGAGACCCAGTACTTC. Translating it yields CSVDHGGETQYF.

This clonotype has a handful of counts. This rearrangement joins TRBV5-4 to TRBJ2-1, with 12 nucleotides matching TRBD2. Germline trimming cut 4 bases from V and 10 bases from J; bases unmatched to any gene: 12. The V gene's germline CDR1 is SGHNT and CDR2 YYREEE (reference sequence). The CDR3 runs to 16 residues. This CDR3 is CASSLGLAGRLLEQFF. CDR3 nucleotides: TGTGCCAGCAGCCTCGGACTAGCGGGGAGGCTACTGGAGCAGTTCTTC.

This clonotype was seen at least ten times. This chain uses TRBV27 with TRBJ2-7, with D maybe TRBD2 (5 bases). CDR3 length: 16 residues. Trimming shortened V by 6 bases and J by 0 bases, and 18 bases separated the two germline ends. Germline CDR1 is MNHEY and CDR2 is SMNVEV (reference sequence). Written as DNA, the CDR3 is TGTGCCAGCAGCCGAACCCGACTATCACCCTCCTACGAGCAGTACTTC. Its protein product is CASSRTRLSPSYEQYF.

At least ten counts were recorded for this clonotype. The CDR3 DNA reads TGCAGCGCCAAACTTGGAAGCTCCTACAATGAGCAGTTCTTC. This sequence encodes CSAKLGSSYNEQFF. The gene calls are TRBV29-1 and TRBJ2-1; no reliable D call. Trimming pared 7 bases from V and 0 bases from J, leaving 13 bases between. This CDR3 is 14 amino acids long. CDR1 SQVTM and CDR2 ANQGSEA come from the germline V gene.

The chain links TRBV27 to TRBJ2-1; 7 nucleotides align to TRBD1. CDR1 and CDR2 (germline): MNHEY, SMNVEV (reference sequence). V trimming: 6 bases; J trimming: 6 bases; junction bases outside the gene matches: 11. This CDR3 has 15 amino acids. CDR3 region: CASRPNRGHGNEQFF. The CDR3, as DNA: TGTGCCAGCAGACCTAACAGGGGTCATGGCAATGAGCAGTTCTTC.

For the CDR3, the DNA is TGCAGTGCCCGAGCGGGACAGACCTACGAGCAGTACTTC. Protein product: CSARAGQTYEQYF. The chain is built from TRBV20-1 and TRBJ2-7; either TRBD1 or TRBD2 may supply D (7 bases each). V dropped 6 bases and J dropped 2 bases, with 14 bases sitting between them. The germline V gene has CDR1 DFQATT and CDR2 SNEGSKA (reference sequence). The CDR3 consists of 13 residues.

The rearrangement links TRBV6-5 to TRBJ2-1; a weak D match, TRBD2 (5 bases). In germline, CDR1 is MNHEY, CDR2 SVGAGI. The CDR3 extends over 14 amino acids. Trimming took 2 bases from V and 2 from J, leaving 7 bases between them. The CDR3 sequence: CASSYVRAYNEQFF. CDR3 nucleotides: TGTGCCAGCAGTTACGTGCGGGCCTACAATGAGCAGTTCTTC.

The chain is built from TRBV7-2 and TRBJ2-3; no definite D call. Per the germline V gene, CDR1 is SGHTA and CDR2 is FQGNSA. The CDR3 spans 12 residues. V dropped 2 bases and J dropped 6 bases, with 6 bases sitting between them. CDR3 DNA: TGTGCCAGCAGCTTATGGGCGGATACGCAGTATTTT. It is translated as CASSLWADTQYF.

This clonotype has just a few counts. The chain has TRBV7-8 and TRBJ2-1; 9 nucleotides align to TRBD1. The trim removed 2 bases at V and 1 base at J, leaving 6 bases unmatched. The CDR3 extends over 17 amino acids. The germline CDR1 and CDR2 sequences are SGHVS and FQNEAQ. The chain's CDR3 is CASSLSGGTGSYNEQFF. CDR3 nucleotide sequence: TGTGCCAGCAGCTTATCCGGCGGGACAGGGTCCTACAATGAGCAGTTCTTC. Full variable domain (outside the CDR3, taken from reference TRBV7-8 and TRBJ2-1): GAGVSQSPRYKVAKRGQDVALRCDPISGHVSLFWYQQALGQGPEFLTYFQNEAQLDKSGLPSDRFFAERPEGSVSTLKIQRTQQEDSAVYLCASSLSGGTGSYNEQFFGPGTRLTVL.

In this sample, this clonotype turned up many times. CDR3 protein: CASSPRALNTEAFF. CDR3 bases: TGTGCCAGCAGCCCCCGGGCATTGAACACTGAAGCTTTCTTT. The V call is TRBV7-2, the J call TRBJ1-1; D is unclear. CDR1 is SGHTA and CDR2 is FQGNSA in the germline V gene. V was trimmed by 5 bases and J by 0 bases, leaving 10 bases between them. The CDR3 length is 14 residues.

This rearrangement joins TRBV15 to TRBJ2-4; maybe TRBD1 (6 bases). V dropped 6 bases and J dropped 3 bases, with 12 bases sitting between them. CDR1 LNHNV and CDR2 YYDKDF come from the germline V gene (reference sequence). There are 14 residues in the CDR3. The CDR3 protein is CATSNGQRKNIQYF. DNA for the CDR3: TGTGCCACCAGTAACGGACAGCGCAAAAACATTCAGTACTTC.

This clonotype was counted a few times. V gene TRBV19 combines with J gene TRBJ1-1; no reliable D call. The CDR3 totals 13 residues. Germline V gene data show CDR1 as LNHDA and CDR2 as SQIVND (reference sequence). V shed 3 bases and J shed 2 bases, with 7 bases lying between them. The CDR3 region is CASSINRNTEAFF. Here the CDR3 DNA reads TGTGCCAGTAGTATTAATAGAAACACTGAAGCTTTCTTT.

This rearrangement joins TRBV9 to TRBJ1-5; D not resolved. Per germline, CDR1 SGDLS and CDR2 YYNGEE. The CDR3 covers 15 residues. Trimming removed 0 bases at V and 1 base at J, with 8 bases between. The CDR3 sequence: CASSVGQESNQPQHF. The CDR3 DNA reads TGTGCCAGCAGCGTAGGGCAGGAGAGCAATCAGCCCCAGCATTTT.

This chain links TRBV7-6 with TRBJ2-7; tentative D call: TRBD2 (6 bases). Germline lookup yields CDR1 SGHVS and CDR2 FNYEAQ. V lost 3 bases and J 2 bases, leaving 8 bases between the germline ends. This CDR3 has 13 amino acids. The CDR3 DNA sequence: TGTGCCAGCAGCTTTAGCGGAGCCTACGAGCAGTACTTC. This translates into CASSFSGAYEQYF.

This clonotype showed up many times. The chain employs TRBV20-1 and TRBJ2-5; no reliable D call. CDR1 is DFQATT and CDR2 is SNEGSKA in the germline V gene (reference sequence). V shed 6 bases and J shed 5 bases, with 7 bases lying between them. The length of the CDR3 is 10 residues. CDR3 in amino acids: CSAAGETQYF. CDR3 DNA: TGCAGTGCAGCCGGTGAGACCCAGTACTTC.

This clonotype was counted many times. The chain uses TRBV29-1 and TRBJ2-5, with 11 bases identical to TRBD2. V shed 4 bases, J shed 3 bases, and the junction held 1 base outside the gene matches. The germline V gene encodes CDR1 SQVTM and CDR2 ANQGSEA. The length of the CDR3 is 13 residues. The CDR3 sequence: CSVVLAGEETQYF. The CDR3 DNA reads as TGCAGCGTTGTACTAGCGGGAGAAGAGACCCAGTACTTC.

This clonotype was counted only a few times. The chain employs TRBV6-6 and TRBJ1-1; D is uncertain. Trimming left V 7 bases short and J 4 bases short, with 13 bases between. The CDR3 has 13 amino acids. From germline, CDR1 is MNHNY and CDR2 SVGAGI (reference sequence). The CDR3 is CASNTRVVTEAFF. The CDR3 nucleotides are TGTGCCAGCAACACCCGAGTGGTCACTGAAGCTTTCTTT.

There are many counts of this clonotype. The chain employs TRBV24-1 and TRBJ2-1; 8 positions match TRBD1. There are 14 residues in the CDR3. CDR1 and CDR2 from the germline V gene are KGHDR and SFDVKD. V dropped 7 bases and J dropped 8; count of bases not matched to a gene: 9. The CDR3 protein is CATSARTGKHEQFF. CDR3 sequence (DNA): TGTGCCACCAGCGCCCGGACAGGGAAGCATGAGCAGTTCTTC.

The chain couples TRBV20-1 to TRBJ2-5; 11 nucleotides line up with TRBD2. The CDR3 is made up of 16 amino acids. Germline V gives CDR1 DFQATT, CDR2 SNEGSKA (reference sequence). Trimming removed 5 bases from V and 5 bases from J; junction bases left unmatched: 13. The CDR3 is CSAPPTSGIIGETQYF. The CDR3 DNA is TGCAGTGCTCCCCCGACTAGCGGGATTATCGGTGAGACCCAGTACTTC.

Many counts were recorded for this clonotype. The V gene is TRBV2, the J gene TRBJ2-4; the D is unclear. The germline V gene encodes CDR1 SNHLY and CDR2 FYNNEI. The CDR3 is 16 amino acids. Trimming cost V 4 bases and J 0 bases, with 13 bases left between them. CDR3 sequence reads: CASSAGRNLAKNIQYF. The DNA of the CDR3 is TGTGCCAGCAGTGCAGGAAGAAACCTAGCCAAAAACATTCAGTACTTC.

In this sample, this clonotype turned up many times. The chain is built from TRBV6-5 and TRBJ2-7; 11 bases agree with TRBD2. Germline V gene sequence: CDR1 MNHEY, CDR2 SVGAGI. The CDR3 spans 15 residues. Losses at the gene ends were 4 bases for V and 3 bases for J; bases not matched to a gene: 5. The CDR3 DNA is TGTGCCAGCAGTTTACTAGCGGGAGTTATCTACGAGCAGTACTTC. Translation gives CASSLLAGVIYEQYF.

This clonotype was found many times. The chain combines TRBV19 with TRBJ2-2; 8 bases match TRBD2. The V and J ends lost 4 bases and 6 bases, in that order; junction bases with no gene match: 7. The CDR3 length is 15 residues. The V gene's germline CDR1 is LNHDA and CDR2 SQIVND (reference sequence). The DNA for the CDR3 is TGTGCCAGTAGTAGGTCGGGACTAGATCCCGGGGAGCTGTTTTTT. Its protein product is CASSRSGLDPGELFF.